One and the same sample provided the 14 T cell receptor beta chains below, sequenced in a study of neoadjuvant anti-PD-1 for oral cavity cancer. Generated by immunoSEQ multiplex PCR, the TCRdb table keeps only in-frame clones and is missing some. Of around 17,000 clones listed, 64% were seen once; the top ten hold approximately 3%. The sequencing here drew on PBMCs, taken before nivolumab (anti-PD-1) treatment. The receptor source for this set is a person aged 35-79 years with oral cavity squamous cell carcinoma.

This sequence joins TRBV6-6 and TRBJ2-3; no clear D gene. The ends were cut back, 4 bases at V and 6 bases at J, with 8 bases in the middle. From germline, CDR1 is MNHNY and CDR2 SVGAGI (reference sequence). The CDR3 contains 12 residues. CDR3 nucleotides: TGTGCCAGCAGTTCAGGAGCCGATACGCAGTATTTT. Its translation is CASSSGADTQYF.

This clone was counted a single time. The CDR3 loop is CASSSQGARGEAFF. CDR3 coding DNA: TGTGCCAGTAGTTCTCAGGGGGCGCGCGGTGAAGCTTTCTTT. The chain couples TRBV19 to TRBJ1-1; the match to TRBD1 covers 8 bases. The V gene's germline CDR1 is LNHDA and CDR2 SQIVND (reference sequence). The ends lost 5 bases at V and 7 bases at J; junction bases unmatched: 9. The CDR3 has 14 residues.

The chain links TRBV27 to TRBJ1-4; 7 positions agree with TRBD1. The CDR3 covers 14 residues. Germline V gene data show CDR1 as MNHEY and CDR2 as SMNVEV (reference sequence). With V trimmed by 6 bases and J by 5 bases, 6 bases remained unmatched. The CDR3 reads CASRSRDSNEKLFF. The DNA for the CDR3 is TGTGCCAGCAGGAGCCGGGACAGCAATGAAAAACTGTTTTTT.

This clone was counted between two and nine times. This chain joins TRBV5-1 and TRBJ1-1, with 7 bases identical to TRBD1. The germline CDR1 and CDR2 sequences are SGHRS and YFSETQ. The CDR3 contains 16 residues. Trimming took 4 bases from V and 1 from J; bases not matched to a gene: 10. In DNA form, the CDR3 reads TGCGCCAGCAGCCTAGACAGGGCGGCGGGGAACACTGAAGCTTTCTTT. Its translation is CASSLDRAAGNTEAFF.

The V call is TRBV5-1, the J call TRBJ2-3, with a weak D call TRBD1 (5 bases). The V gene's germline CDR1 is SGHRS and CDR2 YFSETQ. Trimming left V 3 bases short and J 4 bases short, with 12 bases between. The CDR3 loop spans 14 amino acids. The CDR3 bases are TGCGCCAGCAGCTCCAGGGCCGGGCCAGATACGCAGTATTTT. Amino acids: CASSSRAGPDTQYF.

The sample holds a few counts of this clone. The genes are TRBV2 and TRBJ2-2, with TRBD1 as a possible D gene (6 bases). V lost 10 bases, J lost 5 bases, and 14 bases lay in between. Germline V gene lookup returns CDR1 SNHLY and CDR2 FYNNEI. The CDR3 totals 13 residues. The CDR3 loop reads CATGTPRTGELFF. CDR3 coding DNA: TGTGCCACGGGGACACCCCGGACCGGGGAGCTGTTTTTT.

V gene TRBV11-2 combines with J gene TRBJ2-3, with a possible D match to TRBD1 (5 bases). The ends were cut back, 3 bases at V and 6 bases at J, with 19 bases in the middle. CDR1 is SGHAT, CDR2 FQNNGV, per germline. The CDR3 totals 16 residues. Here the CDR3 reads CASSFFGALGGDTQYF. In DNA form, the CDR3 reads TGTGCCAGCAGCTTCTTTGGGGCCCTTGGTGGCGATACGCAGTATTTT. Variable domain in full (rest from reference TRBV11-2 and TRBJ2-3): EAGVAQSPRYKIIEKRQSVAFWCNPISGHATLYWYQQILGQGPKLLIQFQNNGVVDDSQLPKDRFSAERLKGVDSTLKIQPAKLEDSAVYLCASSFFGALGGDTQYFGPGTRLTVL.

This clone was seen a few times. The chain recombines TRBV27 with TRBJ2-7; D call uncertain. CDR3 length: 11 amino acids. CDR1 is MNHEY, CDR2 SMNVEV, per germline (reference sequence). The V end lost 4 bases, the J end lost 1 base, and 2 bases lay between the germline ends. CDR3 nucleotide sequence: TGTGCCAGCAGTTCGTCCTACGAGCAGTACTTC. Protein product: CASSSSYEQYF.

The V call is TRBV6-5, the J call TRBJ2-7; 7 bases line up with TRBD2. Losses at the gene ends were 6 bases for V and 12 bases for J; bases not matched to a gene: 5. CDR3 length: 10 residues. Per germline, CDR1 MNHEY and CDR2 SVGAGI. The CDR3 nucleotides read TGTGCCAGCAGGGGGGGGATGCTGTACTTC. Its protein is CASRGGMLYF.

The J gene is TRBJ1-5, the V gene TRBV29-1; 7 bases agree with TRBD1. The junction had 8 bases not matched to a gene; V was cut back by 7 bases and J by 2 bases. This CDR3 spans 14 amino acids. CDR1 is SQVTM and CDR2 is ANQGSEA in the germline V gene. The CDR3 loop is CSAQEGAGNQPQHF. The DNA of the CDR3 is TGCAGCGCCCAGGAGGGGGCCGGCAATCAGCCCCAGCATTTT.

The rearrangement joins TRBV6-5 to TRBJ2-2; TRBD2 aligns across 10 bases. The J segment lost 7 bases and the V segment lost 7 bases, leaving 6 bases of the junction unmatched. The CDR3 is 14 amino acids. CDR1 is MNHEY, CDR2 SVGAGI, per germline. The CDR3 region is CASIHTSGVGELFF. CDR3 bases: TGTGCCAGCATTCATACTAGCGGGGTCGGGGAGCTGTTTTTT.

This rearrangement joins TRBV6-1 to TRBJ1-1; no clear D gene. From germline, CDR1 is MNHNS and CDR2 SASEGT. The CDR3 is made up of 13 amino acids. V was shortened by 2 bases and J by 1 base, with 5 bases between the two germline ends. The CDR3 DNA reads as TGTGCCAGCAGTGAATTGGGGAACACTGAAGCTTTCTTT. Protein: CASSELGNTEAFF.

The V gene is TRBV5-1, the J gene TRBJ2-5; TRBD2 agrees at 8 bases. This CDR3 is 15 amino acids long. The ends lost 1 base at V and 2 bases at J; junction bases unmatched: 4. The germline CDR1 and CDR2 sequences are SGHRS and YFSETQ. In DNA, the CDR3 is TGCGCCAGCAGCTTGAATAGCGGGACACAAGAGACCCAGTACTTC. It yields the protein CASSLNSGTQETQYF.

The V call is TRBV9, the J call TRBJ2-2, with TRBD2 matching over 7 bases. The V segment lost 4 bases and the J segment 3 bases; nucleotides outside the gene matches: 9. The CDR3 loop spans 16 amino acids. Per the germline V gene, CDR1 is SGDLS and CDR2 is YYNGEE. CDR3 sequence: CASSPTGGGDTGELFF. The CDR3 nucleotides are TGTGCCAGCAGCCCCACGGGGGGAGGGGACACCGGGGAGCTGTTTTTT.